Listed here are 15 T cell receptor beta chains from one sample, sequenced in a study of identical twins (TCRdb year 2016). Libraries were built with 5' RACE. Reads for this sample came from an Illumina HiSeq 2000. The public reads were run again by TCRdb, first through fastp at Q25 and then through MiXCR, and only productive beta chains were kept. Each CDR3 protein appears once, grouped with its most common genes and DNA. This sample holds around 670,000 distinct CDR3 sequences; around 6% were observed only once. Of the sample, 1.5% to 2% is held by the ten largest clones. The sample comprised naive T cells sorted from blood. The cell subset or site label, read with the paper, signifies: cells isolated with a human naive T-cell isolation kit. These receptors were obtained from a man aged 18 to 30 in good health.

This clonotype was counted a few times. The chain employs TRBV6-1 and TRBJ2-3, with 8 nucleotides matching TRBD1. Germline V gene lookup returns CDR1 MNHNS and CDR2 SASEGT. This CDR3 region has 14 residues. With 8 bases clipped from V and 1 base from J, the junction kept 5 bases outside the gene matches. CDR3 nucleotides: TGTGCCAGCGGGACAGGTAGAGGCACAGATACGCAGTATTTT. Its translation is CASGTGRGTDTQYF.

In this sample, this clonotype turned up many times. As DNA, the CDR3 is TGTGCCAGCAGCAGACAGTATAATGAAAAACTGTTTTTT. It specifies CASSRQYNEKLFF. This chain links TRBV28 with TRBJ1-4; perhaps TRBD1 as D (5 bases). The CDR3 sequence is 13 residues long. V was shortened by 6 bases and J by 4 bases, with 9 bases between the two germline ends. Per germline, CDR1 MDHEN and CDR2 SYDVKM.

The sample holds many counts of this clonotype. The chain combines TRBV11-2 with TRBJ1-2, with D hard to call. Germline-derived CDR1 and CDR2 are SGHAT and FQNNGV. V lost 1 base, J lost 5 bases, and 14 bases lay in between. This CDR3 is built from 15 residues. The DNA for the CDR3 is TGTGCCAGCAGCTTAGTAGAACAGCCCCAATATGGCTACACCTTC. It translates to CASSLVEQPQYGYTF.

This clonotype has at least ten counts. The CDR3 spells CAVRAGENTEAFF. CDR3 bases: TGTGCCGTACGGGCAGGGGAGAACACTGAAGCTTTCTTT. The chain couples TRBV6-1 to TRBJ1-1, with a possible D match to TRBD1 (6 bases). Germline-derived CDR1 and CDR2 are MNHNS and SASEGT. CDR3 length: 13 amino acids. Trimming cost V 11 bases and J 1 base, with 14 bases left between them.

This clonotype has at least ten counts. The chain couples TRBV20-1 to TRBJ2-5; maybe TRBD2 (5 bases). CDR3 size: 15 residues. V was trimmed by 1 base and J by 9 bases, leaving 21 bases between them. Germline lookup yields CDR1 DFQATT and CDR2 SNEGSKA (reference sequence). CDR3 sequence: CSARVRGSGFAAQYF. CDR3 DNA sequence: TGCAGTGCTAGAGTTCGCGGATCGGGATTTGCGGCCCAGTACTTC.

This chain links TRBV3-1 with TRBJ2-7; perhaps TRBD1 as D (6 bases). Trimming pared 0 bases from V and 6 bases from J, leaving 15 bases between. Germline CDR1 reads LGHDT; CDR2 reads YNNKEL (reference sequence). The CDR3 covers 15 residues. The CDR3 coding sequence is TGTGCCAGCAGCCAAGATAGTGTCCAGGGGCGCGAGCAGTACTTC. Translated: CASSQDSVQGREQYF.

This clonotype was picked up a small number of times. The chain combines TRBV5-1 with TRBJ2-3; 12 bases align to TRBD2. This CDR3 contains 17 residues. Losses at the gene ends were 0 bases for V and 4 bases for J; bases not matched to a gene: 6. Germline V gene sequence: CDR1 SGHRS, CDR2 YFSETQ. CDR3 in DNA: TGCGCCAGCAGCTTGGCCCTGACTAGCGGGAGCGCAGATACGCAGTATTTT. This translates into CASSLALTSGSADTQYF.

This clonotype was detected ten times or more. The chain employs TRBV24-1 and TRBJ2-7; D may be TRBD1 (5 bases). This CDR3 contains 13 residues. Germline values: CDR1 KGHDR, CDR2 SFDVKD. Trimming shortened V by 0 bases and J by 5 bases, and 7 bases separated the two germline ends. The chain's CDR3 is CATSDLLTDEQYF. In DNA form, the CDR3 reads TGTGCCACCAGTGATTTGCTGACAGACGAGCAGTACTTC.

The table lists this clonotype with a few counts. The CDR3 sequence is CSARKGQGANTGELFF. The DNA for the CDR3 is TGCAGTGCTAGAAAAGGACAGGGGGCTAACACCGGGGAGCTGTTTTTT. The chain recombines TRBV20-1 with TRBJ2-2; 11 bases are shared with TRBD1. The CDR3 has 16 residues. Germline assignment: CDR1 DFQATT and CDR2 SNEGSKA (reference sequence). V shed 2 bases and J 2 bases; nucleotides not matched to a gene: 4.

Ten or more counts support this clonotype. V usage is TRBV29-1 and J usage is TRBJ2-7; D is possibly TRBD1 (5 bases). Germline V gene data show CDR1 as SQVTM and CDR2 as ANQGSEA. The CDR3 runs 13 residues. Trimming pared 2 bases from V and 1 base from J, leaving 9 bases between. The CDR3 DNA reads TGCAGCGTTGAATTGACAGATTCCTACGAGCAGTACGTC. It encodes CSVELTDSYEQYV.

Only a few counts were recorded for this clonotype. The CDR3 region has the DNA TGTGCCAGCAGCCAATCCGGGACAGGGGTCCAAAATTGGAATTCACCCCTCCACTTT. This translates into CASSQSGTGVQNWNSPLHF. This chain uses TRBV3-1 with TRBJ1-6; 10 nucleotides agree with TRBD1. The CDR3 sequence is 19 residues long. Germline CDR1 reads LGHDT; CDR2 reads YNNKEL (reference sequence). After removal of 2 bases from V and 7 bases from J, the junction contained 14 bases not matched to a gene.

This clonotype was picked up a small number of times. CDR3 bases: TGTGCCAGCAGCCTCCCGGGGCGTGATACGCAGTATTTT. This encodes CASSLPGRDTQYF. The V and J genes are TRBV7-2 and TRBJ2-3, with D tentatively TRBD1 or TRBD2 (5 bases each). This CDR3 region has 13 residues. The germline V and J ends were trimmed by 5 bases and 6 bases, with 12 bases remaining between them. The germline V gene encodes CDR1 SGHTA and CDR2 FQGNSA. The entire variable domain, with the rest obtained from reference TRBV7-2 and TRBJ2-3, is as follows: GAGVSQSPSNKVTEKGKDVELRCDPISGHTALYWYRQSLGQGLEFLIYFQGNSAPDKSGLPSDRFSAERTGGSVSTLTIQRTQQEDSAVYLCASSLPGRDTQYFGPGTRLTVL.

This clonotype has ten or more counts. The J gene is TRBJ2-7, the V gene TRBV24-1, with 7 bases matching TRBD1. Germline trimming cut 1 base from V and 3 bases from J; bases unmatched to any gene: 5. The CDR3 has 15 amino acids. From germline, CDR1 is KGHDR and CDR2 SFDVKD. CDR3 in amino acids: CATSDLAQGVYEQYV. Written as DNA, the CDR3 is TGTGCCACCAGTGATTTAGCCCAGGGGGTCTACGAGCAGTACGTC.

As regards this clonotype: A read error is possible here, since a much larger clone lies one base away. Since the CDR3 does not end with the conserved phenylalanine or tryptophan, this likely comes from a read error. The chain is built from TRBV25-1 and TRBJ2-1; 14 positions agree with TRBD2. The CDR3 is 15 residues long. Germline loops: CDR1 MGHDK, CDR2 SYGVNS. Trimming cost V 3 bases and J 9 bases; bases outside gene matches: 4. In DNA form, the CDR3 reads TGTGCCAGCAGTGATGTTGGACTAGCGGGGGGTGAGCAGTTCCTC. Protein: CASSDVGLAGGEQFL.

There are many counts of this clonotype. This chain links TRBV5-1 with TRBJ1-2; tentative D call: TRBD1 (5 bases). Germline assignment: CDR1 SGHRS and CDR2 YFSETQ. This CDR3 comprises 15 residues. Trimming cost V 0 bases and J 0 bases, with 9 bases left between them. The CDR3: CASSLETDPNYGYTF. CDR3 bases: TGCGCCAGCAGCTTGGAGACAGATCCTAACTATGGCTACACCTTC.